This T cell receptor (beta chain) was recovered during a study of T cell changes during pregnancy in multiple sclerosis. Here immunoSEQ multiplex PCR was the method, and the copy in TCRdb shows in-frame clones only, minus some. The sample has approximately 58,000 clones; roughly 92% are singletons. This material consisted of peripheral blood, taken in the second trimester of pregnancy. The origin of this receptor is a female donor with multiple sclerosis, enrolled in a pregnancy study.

CDR3 amino acids: CASSLATSGTKTSYEQYF. The CDR3 DNA follows: TGCGCCAGCAGCTTGGCCACTAGCGGGACCAAAACGTCCTACGAGCAGTACTTC. The V and J genes are TRBV5-1 and TRBJ2-7, with 10 nucleotides matching TRBD2. Germline CDR1 reads SGHRS; CDR2 reads YFSETQ. There are 18 residues in the CDR3. The V segment lost 0 bases and the J segment 1 base; nucleotides outside the gene matches: 10.